This record concerns one TCR beta chain sequence. Time point here: cycle 4 day 1 (C4D1), after less than seven weeks of nivolumab. Autologous stem cell transplantation was followed by relapse in every patient, and brentuximab vedotin exposure varied. Profiled with immunoSEQ multiplex PCR; TCRdb holds only in-frame clones, not every one. Of tens of thousands of clones listed, roughly nine tenths are singletons. These data are taken from a study of PD-1 blockade in classical Hodgkin lymphoma. The ends lost 9 bases at V and 3 bases at J; junction bases unmatched: 15. The CDR3 extends over 17 amino acids. Germline V CDR1 and CDR2: LGHNT, FRNRAP.

This specimen was peripheral blood mononuclear cells (PBMCs), taken before the fourth cycle of nivolumab. This chain joins TRBV12-5 and TRBJ1-4; 8 bases agree with TRBD1. This receptor was obtained from a human donor with classical Hodgkin lymphoma. CDR3: CASRNLLTGEPNEKLFF. CDR3 bases: TGTGCTAGCCGAAACTTGTTGACAGGGGAGCCTAATGAAAAACTGTTTTTT.